This entry lists 20 T cell receptor beta chains sequenced from one sample in a study of cytotoxic CD8 clonotypes in ibrutinib-treated CLL. TCRdb's copy holds only in-frame clones and misses some; the assay was immunoSEQ multiplex PCR. The data hold about 130,000 clones, with roughly 83% observed a single time. The source was PBMCs, collected after 12 months of ibrutinib treatment. These receptors came from a human donor with chronic lymphocytic leukemia.

The V gene is TRBV5-6, the J gene TRBJ1-1; D remains unclear. The CDR3 consists of 15 residues. The V end lost 4 bases, the J end lost 1 base, and 14 bases lay between the germline ends. The germline V gene encodes CDR1 SGHDT and CDR2 YYEEEE. DNA for the CDR3: TGTGCCAGCAGCACATACAGAAAACCGAACACTGAAGCTTTCTTT. It specifies CASSTYRKPNTEAFF.

The V call is TRBV4-3, the J call TRBJ2-1; D might be TRBD2 (6 bases). The CDR3 contains 13 residues. Deletions cut 1 base from V and 6 bases from J, with 7 bases between. The germline V gene has CDR1 LGHNA and CDR2 YSLEER. DNA for the CDR3: TGCGCCAGCAGCCAAGGGCGGGGCAATGAGCAGTTCTTC. Translating gives CASSQGRGNEQFF.

The chain joins TRBV29-1 to TRBJ2-7; no clear D gene. Trimming removed 4 bases at V and 1 base at J, with 8 bases between. Germline V lookup: CDR1 SQVTM, CDR2 ANQGSEA. This CDR3 has 12 residues. The CDR3: CSVVWDSYEQYF. CDR3 bases: TGCAGCGTTGTGTGGGATTCCTACGAGCAGTACTTC.

This chain connects TRBV19 to TRBJ2-7; D uncertain. Germline V gives CDR1 LNHDA, CDR2 SQIVND (reference sequence). V shed 8 bases and J shed 2 bases, with 4 bases lying between them. The CDR3 extends over 10 amino acids. CDR3 amino acids: CASGTYEQYF. The DNA for the CDR3 is TGTGCCAGTGGGACCTACGAGCAGTACTTC. Based on the CDR3 plus reference TRBV19 and TRBJ2-7, the full variable domain is DGGITQSPKYLFRKEGQNVTLSCEQNLNHDAMYWYRQDPGQGLRLIYYSQIVNDFQKGDIAEGYSVSREKKESFPLTVTSAQKNPTAFYLCASGTYEQYFGPGTRLTVT.

The chain has TRBV10-3 and TRBJ1-1, with 8 bases identical to TRBD1. The CDR3 totals 14 residues. Germline values: CDR1 ENHRY, CDR2 SYGVKD. Trimming at V came to 5 bases and at J to 1 base, leaving 3 bases not matched to a gene. CDR3 protein: CAISQDRANTEAFF. DNA for the CDR3: TGTGCCATCAGTCAGGACAGGGCGAACACTGAAGCTTTCTTT.

The chain uses TRBV19 and TRBJ1-5; TRBD1 matches at 7 bases. The CDR3 extends over 18 amino acids. Germline V gene lookup returns CDR1 LNHDA and CDR2 SQIVND (reference sequence). V dropped 5 bases and J dropped 3; count of bases not matched to a gene: 16. Written as DNA, the CDR3 is TGTGCCAGTAGTGGCCGGGACAGCTACCTGGGGAACAATCAGCCCCAGCATTTT. It codes for CASSGRDSYLGNNQPQHF.

The gene calls are TRBV7-6 and TRBJ2-1, with 10 bases matching TRBD2. The germline V gene has CDR1 SGHVS and CDR2 FNYEAQ. The CDR3 spans 15 residues. V shed 3 bases, J shed 8 bases, and the junction held 7 bases outside the gene matches. DNA for the CDR3: TGTGCCAGCAGCTTTAAGCGGGAGGGCCGCGATGAGCAGTTCTTC. Residues: CASSFKREGRDEQFF.

This clone was counted only a few times. The gene calls are TRBV2 and TRBJ1-3; the D is unclear. CDR3 length equals 12 residues. Germline V gives CDR1 SNHLY, CDR2 FYNNEI. V shed 6 bases and J shed 0 bases, with 3 bases lying between them. The CDR3 sequence: CASRSSGNTIYF. The CDR3 DNA reads TGTGCCAGCAGGAGCTCTGGAAACACCATATATTTT.

V gene TRBV7-9 combines with J gene TRBJ2-5; 15 bases are shared with TRBD2. Germline loops: CDR1 SEHNR, CDR2 FQNEAQ (reference sequence). J was trimmed by 2 bases and V by 5 bases; bases with no gene match: 6. The length of the CDR3 is 17 residues. The CDR3 DNA sequence: TGTGCCAGCAGCAGGACTAGCGGGAGGGACGGTCAAGAGACCCAGTACTTC. This translates into CASSRTSGRDGQETQYF.

V is TRBV15 and J is TRBJ1-2; D uncertain. With 8 bases removed from V and 4 bases from J, the gap between germline ends came to 14 bases. This CDR3 has 13 residues. Germline V gene lookup returns CDR1 LNHNV and CDR2 YYDKDF (reference sequence). CDR3 loop: CATPTHSGYGYTF. The CDR3 DNA is TGTGCCACCCCTACTCATTCGGGCTATGGCTACACCTTC.

Only a few counts were recorded for this clone. The chain joins TRBV18 to TRBJ2-7; 7 bases agree with TRBD1. The V segment lost 6 bases and the J segment 4 bases; nucleotides outside the gene matches: 9. CDR1 and CDR2 (germline): KGHSH, LQKENI. CDR3 size: 14 residues. The CDR3 nucleotides are TGTGCCAGCTCGCAGGGACAGTCCTCATACGAGCAGTACTTC. Translation: CASSQGQSSYEQYF.

This chain links TRBV5-1 with TRBJ1-2; tentatively, D is TRBD1 (6 bases). Looked up from germline, CDR1 is SGHRS and CDR2 is YFSETQ. The V end lost 6 bases, the J end lost 0 bases, and 18 bases lay between the germline ends. CDR3 length equals 16 residues. DNA for the CDR3: TGCGCCAGCATCCCGGGGGACGACAGGACTAACTATGGCTACACCTTC. This sequence encodes CASIPGDDRTNYGYTF.

CDR3 sequence reads: CASSAAAVTEAFF. CDR3 in DNA: TGTGCCAGCAGCGCCGCGGCGGTCACTGAAGCTTTCTTT. The chain recombines TRBV7-3 with TRBJ1-1; D ambiguous. The CDR3 contains 13 residues. The germline gives CDR1 SGHTA, CDR2 FQGTGA. Trimming cost V 5 bases and J 4 bases, with 11 bases left between them.

This chain joins TRBV28 and TRBJ2-7; 11 nucleotides match TRBD2. CDR3 length: 15 amino acids. Per germline, CDR1 MDHEN and CDR2 SYDVKM. V was pared by 2 bases and J by 4 bases, with 4 bases of the junction left unmatched. The chain's CDR3 is CASSLVGTSGYEQYF. The CDR3 coding sequence is TGTGCCAGCAGTTTAGTTGGGACTAGCGGATACGAGCAGTACTTC.

In DNA form, the CDR3 reads TGTGCCAGCAGCGCGGGCAGTTCTGGCTACACCTTC. It is translated as CASSAGSSGYTF. The genes are TRBV28 and TRBJ1-2; no reliable D call. Germline V gene data show CDR1 as MDHEN and CDR2 as SYDVKM. V was clipped by 6 bases and J by 7 bases, with 12 bases between them. The CDR3 is 12 residues long.

The J gene is TRBJ2-7, the V gene TRBV13, with D possibly TRBD2 on 6 matching bases. Trimming took off 5 bases at V and 6 bases at J, with 14 bases between the two ends. Germline values: CDR1 PRHDT, CDR2 FYEKMQ (reference sequence). The CDR3 is made up of 13 amino acids. CDR3 sequence: CASSPGGRSEQYF. The DNA for the CDR3 is TGTGCCAGCAGCCCCGGGGGAAGATCCGAGCAGTACTTC.

V gene TRBV14 combines with J gene TRBJ1-2, with TRBD1 as a possible D gene (5 bases). Germline values: CDR1 SGHDN, CDR2 FVKESK. V lost 1 base and J 6 bases, leaving 15 bases between the germline ends. The CDR3 spans 15 residues. Here the CDR3 reads CASSQANRGRNGYTF. The CDR3 region has the DNA TGTGCCAGCAGCCAAGCCAACCGGGGCCGGAATGGCTACACCTTC.

The genes are TRBV4-3 and TRBJ2-3; no clear D gene. The CDR3 sequence is 12 residues long. V was trimmed by 4 bases and J by 3 bases, leaving 5 bases between them. Per germline, CDR1 LGHNA and CDR2 YSLEER. The CDR3 sequence is CASSLGTDTQYF. The CDR3, as DNA: TGCGCCAGCAGCCTGGGGACAGATACGCAGTATTTT.

This clone was seen a single time. The CDR3 DNA reads as TGCGCCAGCAGCTTGGGGGTGGACTGGAGCTCCTACAATGAGCAGTTCTTC. Translated, it gives CASSLGVDWSSYNEQFF. V and J are TRBV5-1 and TRBJ2-1, with D perhaps matching TRBD2 (5 bases). This CDR3 comprises 17 residues. Trimming stripped 0 bases from V and 0 bases from J, with 13 bases between. Germline V gene lookup returns CDR1 SGHRS and CDR2 YFSETQ.

The chain combines TRBV29-1 with TRBJ2-5; the D is unclear. In germline, CDR1 is SQVTM, CDR2 ANQGSEA. The CDR3 loop spans 12 amino acids. V was cut by 5 bases and J by 4 bases, with 11 bases left in between. The CDR3 is CSVWGLGETQYF. In DNA, the CDR3 is TGCAGCGTTTGGGGATTAGGAGAGACCCAGTACTTC.